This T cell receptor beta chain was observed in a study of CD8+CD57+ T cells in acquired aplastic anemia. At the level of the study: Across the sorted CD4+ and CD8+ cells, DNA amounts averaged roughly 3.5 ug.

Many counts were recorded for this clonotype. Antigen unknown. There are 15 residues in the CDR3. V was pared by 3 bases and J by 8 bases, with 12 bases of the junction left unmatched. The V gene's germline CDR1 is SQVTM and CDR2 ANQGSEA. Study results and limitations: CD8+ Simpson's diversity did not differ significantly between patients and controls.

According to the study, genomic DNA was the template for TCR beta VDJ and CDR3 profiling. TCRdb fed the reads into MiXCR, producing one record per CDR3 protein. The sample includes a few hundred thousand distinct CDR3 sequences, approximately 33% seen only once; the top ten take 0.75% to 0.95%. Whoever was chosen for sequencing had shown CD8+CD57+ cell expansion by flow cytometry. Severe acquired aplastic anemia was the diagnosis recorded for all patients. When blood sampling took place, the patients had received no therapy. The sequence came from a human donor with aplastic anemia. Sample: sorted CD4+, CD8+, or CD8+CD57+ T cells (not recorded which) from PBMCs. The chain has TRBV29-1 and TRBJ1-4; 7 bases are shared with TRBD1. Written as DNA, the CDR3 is TGCAGCGTTGATCCGGGTTCAGCCAGGGGGGAAAAACTGTTTTTT. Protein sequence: CSVDPGSARGEKLFF.